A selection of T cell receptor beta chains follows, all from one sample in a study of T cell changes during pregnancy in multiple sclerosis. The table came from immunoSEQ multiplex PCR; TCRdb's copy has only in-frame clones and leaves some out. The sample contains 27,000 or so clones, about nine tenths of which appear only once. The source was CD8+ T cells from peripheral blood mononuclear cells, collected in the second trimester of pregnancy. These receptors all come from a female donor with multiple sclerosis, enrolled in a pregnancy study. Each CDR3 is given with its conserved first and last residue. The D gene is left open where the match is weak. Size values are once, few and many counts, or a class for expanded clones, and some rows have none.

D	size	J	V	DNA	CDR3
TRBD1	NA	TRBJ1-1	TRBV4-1	TGCGCCAGCAGCCAAGGAGAAGAGGGGGCGGCTGAAGCTTTCTTT	CASSQGEEGAAEAFF
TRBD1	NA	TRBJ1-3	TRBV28	TGTGCCAGCAGTTCCCTGGGGGACAGGGGCTTCTCTGGAAACACCATATATTTT	CASSSLGDRGFSGNTIYF
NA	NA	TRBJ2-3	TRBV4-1	TGCGCCAGCAGCCTCAGTTCCGGGGCAGATACGCAGTATTTT	CASSLSSGADTQYF
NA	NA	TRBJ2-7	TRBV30	TGTGCCTGGAGTATGGACAGGAGGGTTGACGAGCAGTACTTC	CAWSMDRRVDEQYF
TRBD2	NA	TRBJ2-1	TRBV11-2	TGTGCCAGCAGCTTAGATCAGGGTAGCGGGGGGTACTCCTACAATGAGCAGTTCTTC	CASSLDQGSGGYSYNEQFF
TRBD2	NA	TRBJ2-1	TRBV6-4	TGTGCCAGCAGTGGTACTAGCGGGGGGGTAAATGAGCAGTTCTTC	CASSGTSGGVNEQFF
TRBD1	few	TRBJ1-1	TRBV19	TGTGCCAGTAGTATCGGACAGGGCTACACTGAAGCTTTCTTT	CASSIGQGYTEAFF
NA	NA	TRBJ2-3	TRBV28	TGTGCCAGCAGTTACGAGGGGGGGTTCACAGATACGCAGTATTTT	CASSYEGGFTDTQYF
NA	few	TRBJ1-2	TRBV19	TGTGCCAGTAGTATAGAACGCAGGGCCTATGGCTACACCTTC	CASSIERRAYGYTF
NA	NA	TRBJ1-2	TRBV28	TGTGCCAGCAGTGGAACCACGGAAGGACATAACTATGGCTACACCTTC	CASSGTTEGHNYGYTF